One T cell receptor beta chain is described in this entry. The antigen remains undetermined. Time point indicated: blood at routine non-recurrence follow-up after resection. TCRdb re-called the 5' RACE reads with MiXCR, one entry per CDR3 protein. The top ten hold about 20% of the sample, which has roughly 24,000 distinct CDR3 sequences, around 10% seen once. This sample was taken from a study of spatial heterogeneity in lung cancer. Study context: A total of some 70 untreated early-stage non-small cell lung cancer patients served as donors. In the raw reads, each unique TCR and UMI combination was present more than ten times on average. Regarding the study as a whole: Whereas they appeared in blood less at follow-up, ubiquitous expanded tumor TCRs appeared there more at resection.

V dropped 7 bases and J dropped 4 bases, with 17 bases sitting between them. Germline values: CDR1 MNHNY, CDR2 SVGAGI (reference sequence). CDR3 length equals 15 residues. The rearrangement uses TRBV6-6 and TRBJ1-5, with D unresolved. This specimen consisted of PBMCs, obtained at follow-up. The sequence was obtained from a male donor with early-stage non-small cell lung cancer. The CDR3 DNA reads as TGTGCCAGCACCTTGCCGGGCGGCCGGAATCAGCCCCAGCATTTT. Translated: CASTLPGGRNQPQHF.